These 19 T cell receptor beta chains were sequenced from one sample in a study of a mutant IDH1 vaccine in newly diagnosed glioma. Only in-frame clones appear in the TCRdb table, and some are missing; sequencing was by immunoSEQ multiplex PCR. The data show approximately 47,000 clones, more than 75% seen once. Antigens for these TCRs are unknown. Stated time point: week 35, safety follow-up. Mutant IDH1 20-mer peptide, at 300 ug, made up each vaccine dose, with topical imiquimod. Source: PBMCs, taken from a glioma patient whose treatment included an IDH1 peptide vaccine. Every receptor here comes from a woman aged 40 to 50 with glioma.

The rearrangement uses TRBV28 and TRBJ2-7; D remains unclear. V lost 2 bases and J 2 bases, leaving 10 bases between the germline ends. Looked up from germline, CDR1 is MDHEN and CDR2 is SYDVKM. This CDR3 contains 14 residues. CDR3 nucleotides: TGTGCCAGCAGTTTAAAAGGCTGGGCCTACGAGCAGTACTTC. Residues: CASSLKGWAYEQYF.

The rearrangement uses TRBV6-5 and TRBJ2-7; the D is unclear. CDR1 is MNHEY, CDR2 SVGAGI, per germline. CDR3 size: 12 residues. Trimming left V 4 bases short and J 5 bases short, with 9 bases between. The CDR3 DNA reads TGTGCCAGCAGTTTGGGTTCGGACGAGCAGTACTTC. Its protein is CASSLGSDEQYF.

A few counts support this clone. The CDR3 sequence: CASSFSGNTEAFF. CDR3 bases: TGTGCCAGCAGTTTTTCAGGGAACACTGAAGCTTTCTTT. V gene TRBV6-5 combines with J gene TRBJ1-1; D remains ambiguous. This CDR3 comprises 13 residues. Germline V gives CDR1 MNHEY, CDR2 SVGAGI. V lost 4 bases and J 1 base, leaving 7 bases between the germline ends.

The chain recombines TRBV5-8 with TRBJ2-2; TRBD1 matches 9 bases. Looked up from germline, CDR1 is SGHTS and CDR2 is YDEGEE. V shed 7 bases and J 1 base; nucleotides not matched to a gene: 8. The CDR3 is 16 residues long. CDR3 bases: TGTGCCAGCCGGAGGGGGACAGGGCAGAACACCGGGGAGCTGTTTTTT. It yields the protein CASRRGTGQNTGELFF.

Here the CDR3 reads CASTTSGGASGELFF. The CDR3, as DNA: TGTGCCAGCACCACCTCCGGGGGGGCCTCCGGGGAGCTGTTTTTT. The V call is TRBV9, the J call TRBJ2-2; 8 bases align to TRBD2. Germline-derived CDR1 and CDR2 are SGDLS and YYNGEE. The length of the CDR3 is 15 residues. The V segment lost 6 bases and the J segment 6 bases; nucleotides outside the gene matches: 10. The full variable domain, in which reference TRBV9 and TRBJ2-2 provide the parts outside the CDR3, is DSGVTQTPKHLITATGQRVTLRCSPRSGDLSVYWYQQSLDQGLQFLIQYYNGEERAKGNILERFSAQQFPDLHSELNLSSLELGDSALYFCASTTSGGASGELFFGEGSRLTVL.

The V call is TRBV18, the J call TRBJ2-5; no clear D. The CDR3 contains 12 residues. Germline V gene data show CDR1 as KGHSH and CDR2 as LQKENI. Trimming removed 1 base from V and 4 bases from J, with 4 bases in between. CDR3 coding DNA: TGTGCCAGCTCACCACAGTTAGAGACCCAGTACTTC. This translates into CASSPQLETQYF.

The chain couples TRBV5-4 to TRBJ2-2; 9 nucleotides align to TRBD2. Looked up from germline, CDR1 is SGHNT and CDR2 is YYREEE (reference sequence). The CDR3 runs 16 residues. With V trimmed by 2 bases and J by 5 bases, 7 bases remained unmatched. The CDR3 DNA sequence: TGTGCCAGCAGCTTCGGTAGCGGGGGACGTACCGGGGAGCTGTTTTTT. Protein sequence: CASSFGSGGRTGELFF.

V usage is TRBV29-1 and J usage is TRBJ2-5; D unresolved. There are 12 residues in the CDR3. Germline CDR1 reads SQVTM; CDR2 reads ANQGSEA. V was shortened by 5 bases and J by 1 base, with 8 bases between the two germline ends. The CDR3 region has the DNA TGCAGCGTTCTGGACGGCCAAGAGACCCAGTACTTC. Translating gives CSVLDGQETQYF.

The rearrangement joins TRBV6-1 to TRBJ1-1, with D possibly TRBD1 on 5 matching bases. Germline CDR1 and CDR2: MNHNS and SASEGT. The V gene lost 6 bases and the J gene lost 5 bases, with 10 bases spanning the gap. The CDR3 is 12 residues long. CDR3 sequence: CASSRQITEAFF. The CDR3 nucleotides read TGTGCCAGCAGCCGACAGATAACTGAAGCTTTCTTT.

The chain carries TRBV18 and TRBJ1-1; no clear D. Germline CDR1 KGHSH, CDR2 LQKENI. CDR3 length equals 14 residues. Between the trimmed V and J ends, which lost 3 bases and 2 bases, there was a span of 10 bases. The CDR3 DNA reads as TGTGCCAGCTCACCGGGGAGGGCAAACACTGAAGCTTTCTTT. This translates into CASSPGRANTEAFF.

The chain carries TRBV6-5 and TRBJ2-2; TRBD1 matches 10 bases. Per germline, CDR1 MNHEY and CDR2 SVGAGI. V shed 4 bases, J shed 6 bases, and the junction held 8 bases outside the gene matches. CDR3 length: 16 residues. Here the CDR3 DNA reads TGTGCCAGCAGTTGGGTCGGGACAGGGGATTCCGGGGAGCTGTTTTTT. Amino acids: CASSWVGTGDSGELFF.

The sample holds a few counts of this clone. The CDR3 loop reads CASSPPGATNEKLFF. The CDR3 bases are TGTGCCAGCTCACCACCCGGGGCAACTAATGAAAAACTGTTTTTT. This rearrangement joins TRBV18 to TRBJ1-4; no clear D gene. Germline V gene sequence: CDR1 KGHSH, CDR2 LQKENI. V was clipped by 0 bases and J by 0 bases, with 5 bases between them. The CDR3 runs 15 residues.

The rearrangement uses TRBV7-8 and TRBJ1-5; D is unresolved. CDR3 size: 16 residues. Germline V gene sequence: CDR1 SGHVS, CDR2 FQNEAQ. Trimming shortened V by 1 base and J by 0 bases, and 10 bases separated the two germline ends. CDR3 in amino acids: CASSLEGVYSNQPQHF. In DNA form, the CDR3 reads TGTGCCAGCAGCTTAGAAGGCGTCTATAGCAATCAGCCCCAGCATTTT.

The chain has TRBV14 and TRBJ2-1, with 10 bases aligning to TRBD2. The CDR3 totals 18 residues. V lost 0 bases, J lost 2 bases, and 7 bases stayed unmatched. The germline V gene encodes CDR1 SGHDN and CDR2 FVKESK. The CDR3: CASSQDWASGSAYNEQFF. DNA of the CDR3: TGTGCCAGCAGCCAAGATTGGGCTAGCGGGAGCGCCTACAATGAGCAGTTCTTC.

The chain combines TRBV29-1 with TRBJ1-2, with 7 bases that match TRBD1. The CDR3 runs to 11 residues. Germline CDR1 reads SQVTM; CDR2 reads ANQGSEA. V was clipped by 7 bases and J by 4 bases; unmatched bases: 3. The CDR3 here is CSAGDSYGYTF. CDR3 bases: TGCAGCGCCGGGGACAGCTATGGCTACACCTTC.

This chain uses TRBV9 with TRBJ2-6, with TRBD1 identical over 11 bases. Trimming cost V 4 bases and J 3 bases; bases outside gene matches: 6. The CDR3 is 17 amino acids. CDR1 and CDR2 from the germline V gene are SGDLS and YYNGEE. Here the CDR3 reads CASSLGQGAGGANVLTF. CDR3 bases: TGTGCCAGCAGCCTCGGACAGGGGGCAGGTGGGGCCAACGTCCTGACTTTC.

This clone was counted a single time. V is TRBV19 and J is TRBJ1-1, with D perhaps TRBD1 (5 bases). V shed 5 bases and J shed 0 bases, with 10 bases lying between them. Germline CDR1 reads LNHDA; CDR2 reads SQIVND (reference sequence). The CDR3 has 14 amino acids. As DNA, the CDR3 is TGTGCCAGTAGTCTGGGACCGCTGAACACTGAAGCTTTCTTT. Amino acids: CASSLGPLNTEAFF.

The J gene is TRBJ1-5, the V gene TRBV6-6, with a tentative D call TRBD1 (6 bases). The V gene lost 6 bases and the J gene lost 1 base, with 13 bases spanning the gap. CDR1 and CDR2 from the germline V gene are MNHNY and SVGAGI (reference sequence). There are 15 residues in the CDR3. In DNA, the CDR3 is TGTGCCAGCAGCCAGGGGAGCTGGAGCAATCAGCCCCAGCATTTT. This gives the protein CASSQGSWSNQPQHF.

The chain has TRBV2 and TRBJ1-2; D gene uncertain. The germline V and J ends were trimmed by 5 bases and 12 bases, with 4 bases remaining between them. CDR1 and CDR2 from the germline V gene are SNHLY and FYNNEI. The CDR3 is 8 amino acids. The CDR3 region has the DNA TGTGCCAGCAGTTTTAACACCTTC. As protein: CASSFNTF.